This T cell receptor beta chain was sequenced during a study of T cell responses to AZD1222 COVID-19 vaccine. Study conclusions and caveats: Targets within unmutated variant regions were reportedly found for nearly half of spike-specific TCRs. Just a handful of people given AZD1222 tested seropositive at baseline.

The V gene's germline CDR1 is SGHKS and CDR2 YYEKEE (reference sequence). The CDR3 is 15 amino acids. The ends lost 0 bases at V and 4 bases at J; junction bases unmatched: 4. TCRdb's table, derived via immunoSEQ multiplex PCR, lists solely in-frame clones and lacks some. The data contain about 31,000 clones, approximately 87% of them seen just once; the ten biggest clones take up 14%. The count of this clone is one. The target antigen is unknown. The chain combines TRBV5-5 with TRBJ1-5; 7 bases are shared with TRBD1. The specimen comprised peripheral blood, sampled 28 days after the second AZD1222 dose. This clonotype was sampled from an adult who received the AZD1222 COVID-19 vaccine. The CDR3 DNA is TGTGCCAGCAGCTTGGCCGGGACAGCAAATCAGCCCCAGCATTTT. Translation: CASSLAGTANQPQHF.